This TCR beta chain was observed in a study of T cells after yellow fever vaccination (dated by TCRdb to about 2019). Study-level background: The SMART-Seq v4 Ultra Low Input RNA kit was used to prepare libraries from fractions with low cell numbers. To follow T-cell clones before and after primary and booster YFV17D yellow fever vaccination, bulk TCR alpha and beta repertoires were sequenced over time. Two healthy male donors made up the cohort, one aged 18 to 29 years and the other aged 30 to 40 years. Blood was collected at multiple timepoints before and after primary and secondary immunization, and bulk PBMC replicates and cell subsets were isolated. Here is what the overall study found, with its caveats: The secondary T-cell response was weaker than the primary response but faster, peaking on day 5 instead of day 15. Only two donors were included in the study, so the extent to which the findings can be generalized is limited. FACS-sorted repertoires could contain abundant contaminating clonotypes from the bulk population, so computational filtering was required. Most clones expanded after primary vaccination (96% of CD4 and roughly 88% of CD8) were re-detected after the booster, suggesting that broad memory maintenance occurred. A small share of clonotypes was detected in both CD4 and CD8 compartments, with the overlap likely arising from convergent recombination.

TCR cDNA was synthesized by 5'RACE template switching, which introduced a universal primer site and unique molecular identifiers. Priming for cDNA synthesis came from both the TCR alpha and TCR beta constant segments. Two PCR steps were used to amplify libraries, with sample barcodes and sequencing adapters being added in the second step. Sequencing of the libraries was done on either Illumina HiSeq 2500 (2x100 bp) or NovaSeq (2x150 bp). The published analysis was carried out like this. Demultiplexing of reads and collapsing into UMI consensus sequences were performed with MIGEC, and V(D)J alignment was carried out with MiXCR. Clonotypes responding to the vaccine were identified with edgeR on replicate PBMC samples, with the criteria of FDR below 0.01 and a log2 fold change above 5 up to day 15. Each bulk clonotype received a CD4 or CD8 identity based on whether the sequenced CD4 or CD8 repertoire contained that clonotype at higher abundance. The public reads were quality trimmed at Q25 with fastp and then assembled into clones with MiXCR by TCRdb, keeping productive beta chains. Each record represents a unique CDR3 protein, reported with the most common genes and DNA among its rows. The V and J calls were determined by TCRdb, not by the authors. The sample table contains fewer than 400,000 distinct CDR3 sequences; only one count was recorded for about 6% of them. The ten largest clones add up to about 15% of the sample.

This clonotype showed up just a few times. Its antigen target is currently unknown. No much larger clone is present one base from it, and per-base qualities are unavailable. The CDR3 holds 17 amino acids from the cysteine to the phenylalanine. Only CDR3 DNA is held: 51 bases, read in frame from base 1. Unmatched junction bases come to 13, with V trimmed by 3 bases and J by 2 bases. As encoded in the germline V gene, CDR1 is SGHDT while CDR2 is YYEEEE. Explained via the paper, the treatment or condition label denotes: live attenuated yellow fever vaccine strain. At each blood-draw timepoint, two biological replicates of bulk PBMCs were collected. A standard Ficoll-Paque protocol was used to isolate PBMCs from peripheral blood. TriZol was used to extract RNA from bulk PBMCs, CD4 and CD8 fractions, and dextramer-positive and dextramer-negative fractions.

The sequence joins TRBV5-6 to TRBJ2-7, with TRBD2 matching 8 junction bases. The clonotype was recovered from a man aged 25 to 40 who received the YFV17D yellow fever vaccine. Source: PBMCs, taken 5 days after the yellow fever booster vaccination. The nucleotide sequence reads as follows: TGTGCCAGCAGCTCGCCGGGGGGGGAGCGGGGCACCTACGAGCAGTACTTC. It specifies CASSSPGGERGTYEQYF.